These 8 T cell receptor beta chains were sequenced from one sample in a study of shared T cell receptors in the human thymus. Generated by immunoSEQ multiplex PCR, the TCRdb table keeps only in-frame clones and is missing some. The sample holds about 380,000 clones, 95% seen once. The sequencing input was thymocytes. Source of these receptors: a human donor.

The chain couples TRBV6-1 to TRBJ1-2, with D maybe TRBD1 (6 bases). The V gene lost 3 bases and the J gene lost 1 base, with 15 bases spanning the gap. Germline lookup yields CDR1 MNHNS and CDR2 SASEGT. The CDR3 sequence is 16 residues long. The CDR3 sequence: CASSDWPGHLNYGYTF. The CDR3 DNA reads TGTGCCAGCAGTGATTGGCCGGGACACCTTAACTATGGCTACACCTTC.

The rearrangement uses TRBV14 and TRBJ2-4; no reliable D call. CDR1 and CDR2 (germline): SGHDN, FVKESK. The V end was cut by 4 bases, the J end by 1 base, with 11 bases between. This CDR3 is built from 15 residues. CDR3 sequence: CASSRLENAKNIQYF. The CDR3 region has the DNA TGTGCCAGCAGCCGCTTAGAAAACGCCAAAAACATTCAGTACTTC. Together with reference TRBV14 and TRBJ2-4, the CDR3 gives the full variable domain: EAGVTQFPSHSVIEKGQTVTLRCDPISGHDNLYWYRRVMGKEIKFLLHFVKESKQDESGMPNNRFLAERTGGTYSTLKVQPAELEDSGVYFCASSRLENAKNIQYFGAGTRLSVL.

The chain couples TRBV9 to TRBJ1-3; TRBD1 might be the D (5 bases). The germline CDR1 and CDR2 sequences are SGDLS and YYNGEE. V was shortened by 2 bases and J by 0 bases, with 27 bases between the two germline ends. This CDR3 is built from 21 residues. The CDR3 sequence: CASSVLLGRGQKGNSGNTIYF. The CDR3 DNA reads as TGTGCCAGCAGCGTTTTGCTAGGACGGGGCCAAAAGGGGAACTCTGGAAACACCATATATTTT.

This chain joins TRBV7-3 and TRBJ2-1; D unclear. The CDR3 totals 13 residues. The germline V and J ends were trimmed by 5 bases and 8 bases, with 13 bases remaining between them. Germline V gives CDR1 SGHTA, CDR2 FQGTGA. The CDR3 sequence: CASSASPSDEQFF. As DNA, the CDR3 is TGTGCCAGCAGCGCCTCCCCCTCGGATGAGCAGTTCTTC.

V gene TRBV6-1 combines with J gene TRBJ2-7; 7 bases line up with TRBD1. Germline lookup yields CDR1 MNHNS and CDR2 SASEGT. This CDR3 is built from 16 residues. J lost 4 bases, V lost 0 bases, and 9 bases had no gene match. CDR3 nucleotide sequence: TGTGCCAGCAGTGAAGCGATGATGGGGACAGAATACGAGCAGTACTTC. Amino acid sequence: CASSEAMMGTEYEQYF.

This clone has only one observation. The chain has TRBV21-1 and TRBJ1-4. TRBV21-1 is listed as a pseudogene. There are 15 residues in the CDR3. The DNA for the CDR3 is TGTGCCAGCAGCAAAGACGGGGGAACTAATGAAAAACTGTTTTTT. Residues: CASSKDGGTNEKLFF.

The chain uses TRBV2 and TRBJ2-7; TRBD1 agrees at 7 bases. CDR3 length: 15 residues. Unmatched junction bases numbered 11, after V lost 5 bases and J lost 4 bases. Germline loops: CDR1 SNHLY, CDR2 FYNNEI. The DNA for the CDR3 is TGTGCCAGCAGTATATGGCAGGGGGATAGGTACGAGCAGTACTTC. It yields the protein CASSIWQGDRYEQYF.

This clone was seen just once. The CDR3, as DNA: TGTGCCAGCAGCAGTCCCGGGACTAAGGCCTACGAGCAGTACTTC. Translating gives CASSSPGTKAYEQYF. V usage is TRBV7-2 and J usage is TRBJ2-7; 7 bases are shared with TRBD2. The V gene's germline CDR1 is SGHTA and CDR2 FQGNSA. The CDR3 is 15 residues long. J was trimmed by 2 bases and V by 5 bases; bases with no gene match: 9.